The T cell receptor beta chain under discussion was sequenced for a study of CD8+CD57+ T cells in acquired aplastic anemia. Background on the study: The DNA of sorted CD4+ and CD8+ cells averaged around 3 ug. Notes on the study in general: Around 29 shared CD8+ CDR3s appeared highly expressed within patients' immunodominant clones. Researchers reported that CD8+ Simpson's diversity was not significantly different in patients versus controls.

According to the study, genomic DNA was the template for TCR beta VDJ and CDR3 profiling. MiXCR was run by TCRdb on the reads, yielding one entry per CDR3 protein. The sample holds 150,000 to 200,000 distinct CDR3 sequences, 40% to 55% seen once. The authors sequenced patients whose flow cytometry had shown CD8+CD57+ cell expansion. Germline-derived CDR1 and CDR2 are WSHSY and SAAADI. The CDR3 loop spans 13 amino acids. Germline trimming cut 7 bases from V and 8 bases from J; bases unmatched to any gene: 9. Points on this clonotype: Antigen unknown.

J is TRBJ2-3 and V is TRBV10-2, with 7 bases fitting TRBD1. This receptor was identified in a human donor with aplastic anemia. What was sequenced was sorted CD4+, CD8+, or CD8+CD57+ T cells (not recorded which) from PBMCs. As DNA, the CDR3 is TGCGCCAGCACCCTGGACAGGCCGGCTACGCAGTATTTT. Translation: CASTLDRPATQYF.